This T cell receptor beta chain comes out of a study of OX40 agonist ivuxolimab in advanced cancers. Looking at the study overall: As their treatment, patients were administered ivuxolimab, an agonistic anti-OX40 (CD134) antibody.

Measured with immunoSEQ multiplex PCR; TCRdb has only the in-frame clones, and not every one. The profile shows around 68,000 clones, 87% of them singletons. Sampling of blood occurred at baseline, cycle 4 day 1, and cycle 7 day 1. This specimen was CD4+ or CD8+ T cells sorted from blood, taken in a trial of the OX40 agonist ivuxolimab. The receptor was isolated from an adult with an advanced solid tumor such as melanoma, head and neck, liver or kidney cancer.

CDR3 DNA sequence: TGTGCCAGCAGTGATTTTAGGGGAGGCTATGGCTACACCTTC. Amino acid sequence: CASSDFRGGYGYTF. The chain couples TRBV6-1 to TRBJ1-2; a weak D match, TRBD1 (5 bases). This CDR3 is built from 14 residues. The germline V and J ends were trimmed by 3 bases and 4 bases, with 12 bases remaining between them. Germline CDR1 and CDR2: MNHNS and SASEGT.